These T cell receptor beta chains were read from a single sample in a study of cytomegalovirus exposure and HLA in healthy donors. The repertoire was sequenced with immunoSEQ multiplex PCR; TCRdb's copy has only in-frame clones and lacks some. The sample has around 150,000 clones, roughly 80% seen once; the top ten hold 4% to 6%. The sample consisted of PBMCs. These receptors came from a woman aged 45-60 years in good health and CMV-seronegative. Both conserved end residues are part of each CDR3. D genes are given only for firm matches. Size is stated for part of the rows, as once, few or many counts, or as a class when the clone is expanded.

CDR3,DNA,size,V,D,J
CASSLDSFEQYF,TGTGCCAGCAGCTTGGATTCCTTCGAGCAGTACTTC,NA,TRBV5-5,NA,TRBJ2-7
CASSTDAGGQETQYF,TGTGCCAGTAGTACGGATGCGGGGGGGCAAGAGACCCAGTACTTC,NA,TRBV19,TRBD2,TRBJ2-5
CASSQNPPGGAVGNTIYF,TGTGCCAGCAGCCAAAATCCGCCCGGAGGGGCGGTGGGAAACACCATATATTTT,NA,TRBV4-2,NA,TRBJ1-3
CASSFTGGNTIYF,TGTGCCAGCAGTTTTACAGGGGGAAACACCATATATTTT,NA,TRBV27,NA,TRBJ1-3
CASSSPRGPTDTQYF,TGTGCCAGCAGTTCCCCCAGGGGGCCTACAGATACGCAGTATTTT,NA,TRBV6-5,TRBD1,TRBJ2-3
CASSLGGVGSGYTF,TGTGCCAGCAGCTTAGGGGGGGTCGGATCAGGCTACACCTTC,NA,TRBV7-9,NA,TRBJ1-2
CASSYSGTSLKETQYF,TGTGCCAGCAGTTACTCGGGGACTAGCCTAAAGGAGACCCAGTACTTC,NA,TRBV6-5,TRBD2,TRBJ2-5
CASSWSGSNQPQHF,TGTGCCAGCAGTTGGTCGGGGAGCAATCAGCCCCAGCATTTT,NA,TRBV6-5,NA,TRBJ1-5
CASSPLGFGVGETQYF,TGCGCCAGCAGCCCACTAGGGTTCGGGGTGGGAGAGACCCAGTACTTC,NA,TRBV4-1,NA,TRBJ2-5
CASSFGPGFTDTQYF,TGTGCCAGCAGCTTTGGTCCTGGCTTCACAGATACGCAGTATTTT,NA,TRBV7-8,NA,TRBJ2-3
CASSQDLGGFYEQYF,TGCGCCAGCAGCCAAGATCTCGGCGGGTTCTACGAGCAGTACTTC,NA,TRBV4-1,NA,TRBJ2-7
CASSRTGEQFF,TGTGCCAGCAGCCGTACAGGTGAGCAGTTCTTC,NA,TRBV5-6,NA,TRBJ2-1
CASSYEGDGYTF,TGTGCCAGCAGTTACGAGGGGGATGGCTACACCTTC,NA,TRBV6-6,NA,TRBJ1-2
CASREDRGLQPQHF,TGTGCCAGCAGGGAGGACAGGGGGCTTCAGCCCCAGCATTTT,NA,TRBV2,TRBD1,TRBJ1-5
CAFPRLAGGSTGELFF,TGTGCCTTCCCACGACTAGCGGGGGGGAGTACCGGGGAGCTGTTTTTT,once,TRBV30,TRBD2,TRBJ2-2
CAWSVNTGGRSGYTF,TGTGCCTGGAGTGTAAACACAGGGGGCCGAAGTGGCTACACCTTC,NA,TRBV30,TRBD1,TRBJ1-2
CASSLRGDYGYTF,TGTGCCAGCAGCTTACGGGGGGACTATGGCTACACCTTC,once,TRBV7-8,NA,TRBJ1-2
CASSTPETGAFSNQPQHF,TGTGCCAGTAGTACCCCCGAGACAGGGGCCTTTAGCAATCAGCCCCAGCATTTT,NA,TRBV19,TRBD1,TRBJ1-5
CAWNRALYGYTF,TGTGCCTGGAACAGGGCTTTGTATGGCTACACCTTC,few,TRBV30,NA,TRBJ1-2
CASSLRDSPQETQYF,TGTGCCAGTAGTCTCCGGGACAGTCCTCAAGAGACCCAGTACTTC,NA,TRBV19,TRBD1,TRBJ2-5
CASSGPPAGQYF,TGTGCCAGCAGTGGACCCCCTGCGGGCCAGTACTTC,NA,TRBV2,NA,TRBJ2-5
CASSRGDRGLSLGNTIYF,TGTGCCAGCAGCCGGGGTGACAGGGGGCTAAGTCTTGGAAACACCATATATTTT,NA,TRBV11-2,TRBD1,TRBJ1-3
CASSSAGTSSSYEQYF,TGTGCCAGCAGCTCAGCAGGGACTAGCAGCTCCTACGAGCAGTACTTC,NA,TRBV7-6,TRBD2,TRBJ2-7
CASSQEVGTGGADYGYTF,TGTGCCAGCAGCCAAGAAGTCGGGACAGGGGGCGCGGACTATGGCTACACCTTC,NA,TRBV4-2,TRBD1,TRBJ1-2
CASKGLTEKLFF,TGTGCCAGCAAAGGACTAACTGAAAAACTGTTTTTT,NA,TRBV2,NA,TRBJ1-4
CASSVARASGPGELFF,TGTGCCAGCAGCGTAGCTAGAGCTAGTGGCCCCGGGGAGCTGTTTTTT,once,TRBV9,NA,TRBJ2-2
CASSPLGQAFYEQYF,TGTGCCAGCTCACCGCTGGGACAGGCCTTCTACGAGCAGTACTTC,NA,TRBV18,TRBD1,TRBJ2-7
CASSARQGANTEAFF,TGTGCCAGCAGTGCACGACAGGGGGCGAACACTGAAGCTTTCTTT,NA,TRBV6-1,TRBD1,TRBJ1-1
CASSLGQSGPRDEQFF,TGTGCCAGCAGCTTAGGACAGTCAGGACCCAGGGATGAGCAGTTCTTC,NA,TRBV11-2,NA,TRBJ2-1
CTSSQGAPSGQETQYF,TGCACCAGCAGCCAAGGGGCTCCTAGCGGACAAGAGACCCAGTACTTC,NA,TRBV1,NA,TRBJ2-5